This entry features one TCR beta chain sequence. At one boundary the junction diverges from the germline segment, which might be a read error. The data are from a study of tumor-infiltrating lymphocytes in primary liver carcinoma. Starting material of about 480 ng total RNA yielded TCR beta cDNA via a constant-region primer. Three nested multiplex PCR rounds of slightly modified ARM-PCR generated TCR beta libraries. The opening two PCR rounds, around 11 cycles each, paired TRBV1-TRBV30 forward primers with a C-beta reverse primer. TCRdb redid the calling of the multiplex PCR reads with MiXCR, one entry per CDR3 protein. The table lists over 100,000 distinct CDR3 sequences, approximately 68% of them singletons. Germline-derived CDR1 and CDR2 are SGHAT and FQNNGV. The CDR3 is made up of 15 amino acids. It was from roughly 20-30 mg of unsorted bulk tissue that RNA and DNA were co-extracted.

The TCR originated in a woman aged 55-70 years with primary liver carcinoma and hepatitis B virus infection. The gene calls are TRBV11-2 and TRBJ2-3, with 11 bases aligning to TRBD2. The specimen was tumor-adjacent normal liver tissue. The CDR3, as DNA: TGTACCAGCAGCCTTGGACTAGCGGGCCCAGATACGCGCTATTTT. Translating gives CTSSLGLAGPDTRYF.